The source of this TCR beta chain is a study of blood T cell repertoires in COVID-19. Study information: Material from acute and convalescent COVID-19 was sourced from the United States, Italy and Spain. T cells, B-cell-depleted T cells, or PBMCs supplied cDNA or gDNA.

The table came from immunoSEQ multiplex PCR; TCRdb's copy has only in-frame clones and leaves some out. The sample lists 160,000 or so clones, around 84% occurring once. CDR1 is SGHRS, CDR2 YFSETQ, per germline. V was trimmed by 0 bases and J by 4 bases, leaving 13 bases between them. This CDR3 contains 15 residues. The genes are TRBV5-1 and TRBJ1-1; no firm D call. The receptor comes from an elderly woman with acute or convalescent COVID-19. Sequencing was carried out using peripheral blood. The CDR3, as DNA: TGCGCCAGCAGCTTGGAGGCCCTAGGGAGCACTGAAGCTTTCTTT. Protein: CASSLEALGSTEAFF.